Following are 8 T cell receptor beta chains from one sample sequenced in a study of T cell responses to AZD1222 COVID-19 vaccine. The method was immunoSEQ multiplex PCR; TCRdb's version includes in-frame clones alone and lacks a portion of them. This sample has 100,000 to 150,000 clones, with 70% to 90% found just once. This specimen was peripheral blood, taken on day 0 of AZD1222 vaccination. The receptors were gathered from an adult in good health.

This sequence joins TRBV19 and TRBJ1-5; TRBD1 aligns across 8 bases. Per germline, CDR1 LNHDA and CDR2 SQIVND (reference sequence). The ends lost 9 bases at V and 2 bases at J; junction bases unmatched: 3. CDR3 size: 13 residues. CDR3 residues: CASSTGGNQPQHF. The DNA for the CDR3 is TGTGCCAGCTCGACAGGGGGCAATCAGCCCCAGCATTTT.

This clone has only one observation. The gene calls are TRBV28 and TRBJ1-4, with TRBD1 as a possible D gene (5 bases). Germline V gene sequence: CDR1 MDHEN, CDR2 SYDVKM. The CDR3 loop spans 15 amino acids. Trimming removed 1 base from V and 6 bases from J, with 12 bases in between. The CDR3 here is CASSLSGPEDEKLFF. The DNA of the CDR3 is TGTGCCAGCAGTTTATCAGGGCCCGAGGATGAAAAACTGTTTTTT.

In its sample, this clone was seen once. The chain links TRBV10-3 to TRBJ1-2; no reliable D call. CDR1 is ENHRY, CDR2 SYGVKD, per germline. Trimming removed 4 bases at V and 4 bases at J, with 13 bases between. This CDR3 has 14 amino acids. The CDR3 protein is CAISGNGPSYGYTF. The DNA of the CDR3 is TGTGCCATCAGTGGAAATGGCCCTAGCTATGGCTACACCTTC.

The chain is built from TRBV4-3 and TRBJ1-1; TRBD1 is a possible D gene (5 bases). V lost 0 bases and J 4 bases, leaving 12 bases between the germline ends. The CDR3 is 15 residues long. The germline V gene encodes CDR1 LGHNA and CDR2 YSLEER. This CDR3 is CASSQEWGGGTEAFF. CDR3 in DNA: TGCGCCAGCAGCCAAGAATGGGGTGGGGGCACTGAAGCTTTCTTT.

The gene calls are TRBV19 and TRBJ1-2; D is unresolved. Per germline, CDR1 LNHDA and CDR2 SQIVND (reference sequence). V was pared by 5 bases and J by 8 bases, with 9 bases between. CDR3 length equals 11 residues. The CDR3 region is CASSSLEGYTF. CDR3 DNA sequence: TGTGCCAGTAGTTCCCTTGAGGGCTACACCTTC.

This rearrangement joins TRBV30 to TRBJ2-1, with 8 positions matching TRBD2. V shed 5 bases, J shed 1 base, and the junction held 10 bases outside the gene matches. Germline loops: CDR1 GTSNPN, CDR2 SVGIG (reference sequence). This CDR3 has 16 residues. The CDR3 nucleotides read TGTGCCTGGGGTCGATACCGGGGGGGGTCCTACAATGAGCAGTTCTTC. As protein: CAWGRYRGGSYNEQFF.

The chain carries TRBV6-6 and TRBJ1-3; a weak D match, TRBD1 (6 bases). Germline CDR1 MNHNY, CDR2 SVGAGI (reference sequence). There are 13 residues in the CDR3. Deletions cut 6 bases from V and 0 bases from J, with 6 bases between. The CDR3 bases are TGTGCCAGCAGACAGGGCTCTGGAAACACCATATATTTT. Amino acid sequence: CASRQGSGNTIYF.

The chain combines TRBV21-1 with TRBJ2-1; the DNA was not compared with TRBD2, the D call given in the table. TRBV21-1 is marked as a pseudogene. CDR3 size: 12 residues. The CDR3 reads CASSKGRNEQFF. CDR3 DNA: TGTGCCAGCAGCAAGGGGAGGAATGAGCAGTTCTTC.